The T cell receptor (beta chain) under discussion was sequenced for a study of blood T cell repertoires in COVID-19. Study context: The cDNA or gDNA used as material had been derived from T cells, B-cell-depleted T cells, or PBMCs.

Participants were aged roughly 18 to 100 years from approximately 23 US areas. Cohort assignment relied on participant-reported clinical history. CDR1 is SEHNR, CDR2 FQNEAQ, per germline (reference sequence). The CDR3 has 12 residues. Libraries were prepared by immunoSEQ multiplex PCR; TCRdb keeps only in-frame clonotypes and omits some of them. The table shows about 250,000 clones, with about nine tenths occurring only once. The chain recombines TRBV7-9 with TRBJ2-2; D is unresolved. The sequence derives from a woman aged 25 to 39 with acute COVID-19. Source material: PBMCs or T cells enriched from blood (not recorded which). CDR3 protein: CATRSNTGELFF. CDR3 bases: TGTGCTACCAGGTCGAACACCGGGGAGCTGTTTTTT.